What follows describes a single T cell receptor (beta chain). Antigen: not known. These data come from a study of immune evolution from preneoplasia to lung adenocarcinoma. Study-wide results and limits: Later-stage lesions appeared to have more T cells, more diversity, less clonality. Normal lung had the highest top T cell clone frequencies.

The assay was immunoSEQ multiplex PCR, and TCRdb's table has in-frame clones only and misses some. The table records several thousand clones, roughly 79% of them present only once. Histologic diagnosis was independently verified by two lung pathologists. The CDR3 is made up of 17 amino acids. V gave up 0 bases and J gave up 5 bases, with 17 bases separating them. Germline-derived CDR1 and CDR2 are SGHTA and FQGTGA. The V gene is TRBV7-3, the J gene TRBJ2-1; a possible D gene is TRBD2 (6 bases). The sequenced sample was FFPE adjacent normal lung tissue. This receptor was obtained from a person aged 60-79 years with lung adenocarcinoma. In DNA, the CDR3 is TGTGCCAGCAGCTTAACCCCTCTGGCGGAGGGCAACAATGAGCAGTTCTTC. It specifies CASSLTPLAEGNNEQFF.